Below are 29 T cell receptor beta chains sequenced from a single sample in a study of shared clonotypes between healthy human individuals. TCRdb keeps only in-frame clones here, not all; method: immunoSEQ multiplex PCR. In the table there are about 600,000 clones, 95% to 98% of which are singletons. The sample comprised naive CD4+ T cells sorted from blood. Subset: CD45RA+ positively selected. Receptor source: a woman in her twenties or thirties in good health.

This chain connects TRBV5-1 to TRBJ2-1; D remains ambiguous. Germline CDR1 SGHRS, CDR2 YFSETQ. The V end was cut by 3 bases, the J end by 7 bases, with 14 bases between. CDR3 length: 14 amino acids. CDR3 sequence reads: CASSSTPVGNEQFF. As DNA, the CDR3 is TGCGCCAGCAGCTCAACCCCAGTTGGTAATGAGCAGTTCTTC.

The chain carries TRBV7-8 and TRBJ2-7; TRBD1 matches 9 bases. The CDR3 contains 16 residues. The V segment lost 2 bases and the J segment 6 bases; nucleotides outside the gene matches: 11. The germline CDR1 and CDR2 sequences are SGHVS and FQNEAQ. The CDR3 nucleotides are TGTGCCAGCAGCTTACGGGACAGGGTCAACTTTGCCGAGCAGTACTTC. Amino acids: CASSLRDRVNFAEQYF.

The DNA of the CDR3 is TGCAGCGCTTCGGGGGGGTCTCAAGAGACCCAGTACTTC. Its translation is CSASGGSQETQYF. The chain couples TRBV29-1 to TRBJ2-5; 8 nucleotides align to TRBD2. There are 13 residues in the CDR3. CDR1 is SQVTM, CDR2 ANQGSEA, per germline. V was pared by 7 bases and J by 2 bases, with 6 bases of the junction left unmatched. Based on the CDR3 plus reference TRBV29-1 and TRBJ2-5, the full variable domain is SAVISQKPSRDICQRGTSLTIQCQVDSQVTMMFWYRQQPGQSLTLIATANQGSEATYESGFVIDKFPISRPNLTFSTLTVSNMSPEDSSIYLCSASGGSQETQYFGPGTRLLVL.

J is TRBJ2-1 and V is TRBV19, with D perhaps TRBD1 (6 bases). Trimming left V 6 bases short and J 1 base short, with 13 bases between. CDR3 length: 15 residues. Germline V gene sequence: CDR1 LNHDA, CDR2 SQIVND (reference sequence). The CDR3, as DNA: TGTGCCAGTAGGATGAAGGGGGTTTCCTACAATGAGCAGTTCTTC. As protein: CASRMKGVSYNEQFF.

The chain joins TRBV15 to TRBJ1-4; D gene uncertain. The V end lost 1 base, the J end lost 4 bases, and 7 bases lay between the germline ends. CDR3 length: 14 residues. From germline, CDR1 is LNHNV and CDR2 YYDKDF (reference sequence). The CDR3 coding sequence is TGTGCCACCAGCAGAGTCCGGATTAATGAAAAACTGTTTTTT. Translation: CATSRVRINEKLFF.

V is TRBV28 and J is TRBJ2-5; no clear D gene. The J call may be mistaken, given a closer DNA end match to TRBJ2-7. Looked up from germline, CDR1 is MDHEN and CDR2 is SYDVKM. CDR3 length: 14 amino acids. The CDR3 DNA reads as TGTGCCAGCAGCCCTGCGTCGGACCCCTACGAGCAGTACTTC. It encodes CASSPASDPYEQYF.

V usage is TRBV5-1 and J usage is TRBJ2-1; 8 bases align to TRBD2. The CDR3 has 16 amino acids. Germline V gene lookup returns CDR1 SGHRS and CDR2 YFSETQ. Trimming at V came to 0 bases and at J to 3 bases, leaving 5 bases not matched to a gene. CDR3 sequence: CASSLGLATDYNEQFF. CDR3 in DNA: TGCGCCAGCAGCTTGGGACTAGCGACAGACTACAATGAGCAGTTCTTC.

The chain is built from TRBV19 and TRBJ1-5; the match to TRBD1 covers 7 bases. With V trimmed by 5 bases and J by 10 bases, 8 bases remained unmatched. Germline values: CDR1 LNHDA, CDR2 SQIVND (reference sequence). The CDR3 is 13 residues long. CDR3 loop: CASSVTGEGPQHF. In DNA, the CDR3 is TGTGCCAGTAGTGTAACAGGGGAGGGCCCCCAGCATTTT.

This clone has only one observation. V gene TRBV28 combines with J gene TRBJ1-1, with TRBD1 identical over 7 bases. Losses at the gene ends were 2 bases for V and 0 bases for J; bases not matched to a gene: 12. The CDR3 extends over 18 amino acids. CDR1 and CDR2 from the germline V gene are MDHEN and SYDVKM. The CDR3 protein is CASSLPGGRGRVNTEAFF. The CDR3, as DNA: TGTGCCAGCAGTTTACCCGGGGGGAGGGGGCGAGTGAACACTGAAGCTTTCTTT.

V and J are TRBV29-1 and TRBJ2-7; no reliable D call. The CDR3 has 12 amino acids. The V end lost 3 bases, the J end lost 6 bases, and 12 bases lay between the germline ends. The germline V gene has CDR1 SQVTM and CDR2 ANQGSEA. The CDR3 DNA reads TGCAGCGTTGATCCGACCCCAGGCGAGCAGTACTTC. Its protein product is CSVDPTPGEQYF.

V and J are TRBV27 and TRBJ2-2, with 10 bases lining up with TRBD2. The CDR3 extends over 18 amino acids. Germline CDR1 and CDR2: MNHEY and SMNVEV (reference sequence). V shed 5 bases and J 4 bases; nucleotides not matched to a gene: 13. CDR3 sequence reads: CASSVPSGTSEGTGELFF. As DNA, the CDR3 is TGTGCCAGCAGTGTCCCTTCCGGGACTAGCGAGGGCACCGGGGAGCTGTTTTTT.

This chain links TRBV30 with TRBJ2-3; TRBD2 aligns across 10 bases. V lost 1 base, J lost 5 bases, and 6 bases stayed unmatched. Germline V gives CDR1 GTSNPN, CDR2 SVGIG (reference sequence). This CDR3 spans 15 amino acids. In DNA form, the CDR3 reads TGTGCCTGGAGTGGAGCGGGAGGGTTGAGAGATACGCAGTATTTT. This translates into CAWSGAGGLRDTQYF.

This clone was seen a few times. The genes are TRBV10-1 and TRBJ2-2; D unresolved. The CDR3 sequence is 13 residues long. Germline-derived CDR1 and CDR2 are WNHNN and SYGVQD (reference sequence). Between the trimmed V and J ends, which lost 7 bases and 2 bases, there was a span of 8 bases. The CDR3 coding sequence is TGCGCCAGCAAACAGAGTAACACCGGGGAGCTGTTTTTT. It yields the protein CASKQSNTGELFF.

The CDR3 reads CASSLSGMTQPQHF. DNA of the CDR3: TGTGCCAGCAGTTTATCAGGAATGACGCAGCCCCAGCATTTT. The chain links TRBV28 to TRBJ1-5; D is unclear. Germline V gene lookup returns CDR1 MDHEN and CDR2 SYDVKM. V was trimmed by 1 base and J by 7 bases, leaving 11 bases between them. The CDR3 has 14 residues.

The rearrangement links TRBV2 to TRBJ2-3; TRBD2 matches at 7 bases. With 3 bases clipped from V and 4 bases from J, the junction kept 7 bases outside the gene matches. The CDR3 is made up of 15 amino acids. Looked up from germline, CDR1 is SNHLY and CDR2 is FYNNEI. CDR3 DNA: TGTGCCAGCAGTGATGGACTAGTTATGTCAGATACGCAGTATTTT. Amino acids: CASSDGLVMSDTQYF.

The CDR3 DNA sequence: TGTGCCAGCAGTGAAGCTCAACCGGGACTAGCGGGAAGGACCTACGAGCAGTACTTC. Translating it yields CASSEAQPGLAGRTYEQYF. The rearrangement links TRBV6-1 to TRBJ2-7; TRBD2 matches at 13 bases. V was clipped by 0 bases and J by 2 bases; unmatched bases: 10. The CDR3 loop spans 19 amino acids. Germline V gene lookup returns CDR1 MNHNS and CDR2 SASEGT.

The V call is TRBV20-1, the J call TRBJ1-5; 8 nucleotides agree with TRBD1. The CDR3 has 11 amino acids. CDR1 is DFQATT, CDR2 SNEGSKA, per germline (reference sequence). J was trimmed by 7 bases and V by 6 bases; bases with no gene match: 2. The CDR3 reads CSARQGQPQHF. The CDR3 nucleotides are TGCAGTGCAAGACAGGGGCAGCCCCAGCATTTT.

The chain recombines TRBV5-1 with TRBJ2-3, with TRBD2 as a possible D gene (5 bases). The ends were cut back, 7 bases at V and 3 bases at J, with 9 bases in the middle. Germline V gene lookup returns CDR1 SGHRS and CDR2 YFSETQ. There are 12 residues in the CDR3. The CDR3 DNA reads as TGCGCCAGCGGCAGAGGGACAGATACGCAGTATTTT. This gives the protein CASGRGTDTQYF.

This chain connects TRBV13 to TRBJ2-5; 10 nucleotides line up with TRBD1. The CDR3 length is 16 residues. V dropped 2 bases and J dropped 5; count of bases not matched to a gene: 8. The germline CDR1 and CDR2 sequences are PRHDT and FYEKMQ (reference sequence). The CDR3: CASSLLRQGARETQYF. In DNA form, the CDR3 reads TGTGCCAGCAGCTTACTAAGACAGGGGGCGCGGGAGACCCAGTACTTC.

In regard to this clone: Distinct nucleotide sequences in the sample also encode this CDR3. V gene TRBV5-4 combines with J gene TRBJ2-7; 8 bases match TRBD2. The CDR3 spans 13 residues. The J segment lost 2 bases and the V segment lost 3 bases, leaving 1 base of the junction unmatched. Germline CDR1 and CDR2: SGHNT and YYREEE (reference sequence). The CDR3: CASSSGLAYEQYF. The CDR3 DNA is TGTGCCAGCAGCTCGGGACTAGCCTACGAGCAGTACTTC.

The chain couples TRBV11-2 to TRBJ2-7, with D possibly being TRBD1 (6 bases). Germline V gene lookup returns CDR1 SGHAT and CDR2 FQNNGV. This CDR3 is 13 amino acids long. The V end lost 5 bases, the J end lost 7 bases, and 15 bases lay between the germline ends. This CDR3 is CASSMAGTPEQYF. The CDR3 nucleotides read TGTGCCAGCAGCATGGCCGGGACACCTGAGCAGTACTTC. The variable domain in full, completed from reference TRBV11-2 and TRBJ2-7, reads EAGVAQSPRYKIIEKRQSVAFWCNPISGHATLYWYQQILGQGPKLLIQFQNNGVVDDSQLPKDRFSAERLKGVDSTLKIQPAKLEDSAVYLCASSMAGTPEQYFGPGTRLTVT.

The chain couples TRBV18 to TRBJ1-4; 12 nucleotides match TRBD1. With V trimmed by 5 bases and J by 7 bases, 5 bases remained unmatched. CDR3 length: 15 amino acids. Germline CDR1 and CDR2: KGHSH and LQKENI. The CDR3 loop is CASSAGQGAGEKLFF. CDR3 nucleotides: TGTGCCAGCTCAGCGGGACAGGGGGCAGGTGAAAAACTGTTTTTT.

The rearrangement joins TRBV5-6 to TRBJ1-2, with TRBD1 matching 10 bases. From germline, CDR1 is SGHDT and CDR2 YYEEEE. The CDR3 spans 15 residues. J was trimmed by 4 bases and V by 3 bases; bases with no gene match: 6. This CDR3 reads CASSSPGQGVYGYTF. CDR3 sequence (DNA): TGTGCCAGCAGCTCGCCCGGACAGGGGGTCTATGGCTACACCTTC. The full variable domain, completed using reference TRBV5-6 and TRBJ1-2, is DAGVTQSPTHLIKTRGQQVTLRCSPKSGHDTVSWYQQALGQGPQFIFQYYEEEERQRGNFPDRFSGHQFPNYSSELNVNALLLGDSALYLCASSSPGQGVYGYTFGSGTRLTVV.

CDR3 amino acids: CASTQGTETQYF. The DNA of the CDR3 is TGTGCCAGCACCCAGGGGACAGAGACCCAGTACTTC. This sequence joins TRBV5-4 and TRBJ2-5, with a tentative D call TRBD1 (6 bases). CDR1 is SGHNT, CDR2 YYREEE, per germline (reference sequence). There are 12 residues in the CDR3. Trimming took 6 bases from V and 4 from J, leaving 10 bases between them.

This chain connects TRBV28 to TRBJ2-5; TRBD2 aligns across 9 bases. Near its end, the DNA agrees better with TRBJ2-7, so the J call may be wrong. The CDR3 is made up of 19 amino acids. The germline gives CDR1 MDHEN, CDR2 SYDVKM. The chain's CDR3 is CASSLWNGRAGGPRYEQYF. The CDR3 DNA reads as TGTGCCAGCAGTTTATGGAACGGGCGAGCGGGAGGCCCCCGTTACGAGCAGTACTTC.

The chain couples TRBV28 to TRBJ2-2; D not certain. Germline CDR1 is MDHEN and CDR2 is SYDVKM. The ends were cut back, 2 bases at V and 2 bases at J, with 21 bases in the middle. The CDR3 is 19 amino acids. This CDR3 is CASSLISEAIPRNTGELFF. The DNA for the CDR3 is TGTGCCAGCAGTTTAATCAGCGAGGCCATCCCACGAAACACCGGGGAGCTGTTTTTT.

This chain connects TRBV5-8 to TRBJ1-5, with a tentative D call TRBD1 (5 bases). The CDR3 extends over 15 amino acids. Trimming cost V 0 bases and J 5 bases, with 12 bases left between them. CDR1 is SGHTS, CDR2 YDEGEE, per germline. The CDR3 loop reads CASSLGGTFYQPQHF. In DNA form, the CDR3 reads TGTGCCAGCAGCTTGGGGGGGACCTTTTATCAGCCCCAGCATTTT.

The rearrangement uses TRBV2 and TRBJ2-7, with 7 bases that match TRBD1. CDR3 length equals 13 residues. The germline CDR1 and CDR2 sequences are SNHLY and FYNNEI. Losses at the gene ends were 7 bases for V and 5 bases for J; bases not matched to a gene: 8. CDR3 nucleotide sequence: TGTGCCAGCATGGGACAGCTATATCACGAGCAGTACTTC. Its translation: CASMGQLYHEQYF.

The chain couples TRBV28 to TRBJ2-3; 13 nucleotides agree with TRBD2. This CDR3 has 18 amino acids. V shed 2 bases, J shed 4 bases, and the junction held 9 bases outside the gene matches. Germline V gives CDR1 MDHEN, CDR2 SYDVKM. The CDR3 sequence is CASSLTSGRAVVADTQYF. CDR3 nucleotide sequence: TGTGCCAGCAGTTTAACTAGCGGGAGGGCCGTTGTCGCAGATACGCAGTATTTT.